This entry lists 15 T cell receptor beta chains sequenced from one sample in a study of blood T cell repertoires in COVID-19. This table comes from immunoSEQ multiplex PCR, and its TCRdb copy is limited to in-frame clones, with some not included. The sample contains 150,000 to 200,000 clones, about nine tenths of which appear only once. Input material: peripheral blood. Every receptor here comes from a man between 70 and 80 years old with acute or convalescent COVID-19.

The CDR3 nucleotides are TGTGCCAGCAGTCGAGCGACAGGGTCCTACGAGCAGTACTTC. Translation: CASSRATGSYEQYF. The chain joins TRBV6-2 or TRBV6-3 to TRBJ2-7, with 7 bases lining up with TRBD1. Germline V CDR1 and CDR2: MNHEY, SVGEGT. The CDR3 is 14 residues long. V trimming: 5 bases; J trimming: 1 base; junction bases outside the gene matches: 5.

The CDR3 DNA reads TGCGCCAGCAGCTTGGGGACAGGGATGTCCTACACCTTC. Its protein product is CASSLGTGMSYTF. This rearrangement joins TRBV5-1 to TRBJ1-2; 8 bases fit TRBD1. Germline loops: CDR1 SGHRS, CDR2 YFSETQ. The CDR3 has 13 amino acids. After removal of 0 bases from V and 10 bases from J, the junction contained 5 bases not matched to a gene.

V gene TRBV7-6 combines with J gene TRBJ2-7, with a weak D call TRBD2 (5 bases). This CDR3 contains 11 residues. Per germline, CDR1 SGHVS and CDR2 FNYEAQ. The V end was cut by 5 bases, the J end by 9 bases, with 11 bases between. CDR3 nucleotide sequence: TGTGCCAGCAGCCGTGGGAGTGTGCAGTACTTC. It translates to CASSRGSVQYF.

This clone was counted once. V and J are TRBV6-5 and TRBJ1-1; TRBD1 might be the D (5 bases). This CDR3 is built from 13 residues. Germline V lookup: CDR1 MNHEY, CDR2 SVGAGI. Trimming took off 7 bases at V and 1 base at J, with 10 bases between the two ends. The CDR3 sequence is CASNKQENTEAFF. The CDR3 DNA is TGTGCCAGCAACAAACAGGAGAACACTGAAGCTTTCTTT.

DNA of the CDR3: TGTGCCACGAGAGCGGTAAACACCGGGGAGCTGTTTTTT. Residues: CATRAVNTGELFF. V is TRBV2 and J is TRBJ2-2, with D possibly matching TRBD2 (5 bases). The CDR3 extends over 13 amino acids. Trimming stripped 10 bases from V and 2 bases from J, with 11 bases between. Germline loops: CDR1 SNHLY, CDR2 FYNNEI.

The genes are TRBV5-1 and TRBJ2-7; D is undetermined. The CDR3 contains 14 residues. Germline V gene sequence: CDR1 SGHRS, CDR2 YFSETQ. V dropped 0 bases and J dropped 7 bases, with 14 bases sitting between them. CDR3 nucleotides: TGCGCCAGCAGCTTGGGTAGCCTCGTTGGGGAGCAGTACTTC. Translated, it gives CASSLGSLVGEQYF.

The gene calls are TRBV19 and TRBJ1-5; 8 bases fit TRBD1. The CDR3 loop spans 14 amino acids. The trim removed 4 bases at V and 5 bases at J, leaving 4 bases unmatched. Germline V gene data show CDR1 as LNHDA and CDR2 as SQIVND (reference sequence). This CDR3 is CASSNRGNYQPQHF. In DNA form, the CDR3 reads TGTGCCAGTAGTAACAGGGGGAATTATCAGCCCCAGCATTTT.

In this sample, this clone turned up once. The chain uses TRBV4-1 and TRBJ2-7, with 9 bases matching TRBD1. The CDR3 is 15 residues long. The V gene's germline CDR1 is MGHRA and CDR2 YSYEKL. Losses at the gene ends were 7 bases for V and 6 bases for J; bases not matched to a gene: 13. DNA for the CDR3: TGCGCCAGCACCGGGGGGACAGGGAATCCCTCCGAGCAGTACTTC. The encoded protein is CASTGGTGNPSEQYF.

The chain employs TRBV3-1 (or the pseudogene TRBV3-2) and TRBJ2-3, with 10 bases lining up with TRBD2. Germline V lookup: CDR1 LGHDT, CDR2 YNNKEL (reference sequence). The CDR3 loop spans 16 amino acids. V lost 4 bases to trimming and J lost 7 bases; unmatched junction nucleotides: 11. CDR3 loop: CASSPGLAVGGYTQYF. The CDR3 DNA follows: TGTGCCAGCAGCCCCGGACTAGCGGTCGGGGGATATACGCAGTATTTT.

The genes are TRBV11-3 and TRBJ2-1; D not certain. There are 15 residues in the CDR3. Germline loops: CDR1 SGHNT, CDR2 YENEEA. V lost 1 base and J lost 0, with 7 bases in between. Here the CDR3 reads CASSLAPSSYNEQFF. Here the CDR3 DNA reads TGTGCCAGCAGCTTAGCGCCGAGCTCCTACAATGAGCAGTTCTTC.

This clone was detected only a few times. The rearrangement links TRBV7-2 to TRBJ2-2, with D maybe TRBD1 (5 bases). Trimming removed 1 base from V and 4 bases from J, with 7 bases in between. Germline V gene sequence: CDR1 SGHTA, CDR2 FQGNSA. This CDR3 has 14 residues. The DNA of the CDR3 is TGTGCCAGCAGCTTAGACAGGATCACCGGGGAGCTGTTTTTT. Protein product: CASSLDRITGELFF.

Here the CDR3 reads CASLWVADYEQYF. CDR3 DNA sequence: TGTGCCAGTCTATGGGTAGCGGACTACGAGCAGTACTTC. The V call is TRBV2, the J call TRBJ2-7; possible D gene TRBD2, 6 bases. CDR1 and CDR2 from the germline V gene are SNHLY and FYNNEI. The CDR3 consists of 13 residues. Trimming shortened V by 9 bases and J by 3 bases, and 15 bases separated the two germline ends.

V gene TRBV19 combines with J gene TRBJ2-7; 9 positions agree with TRBD1. Germline V gene data show CDR1 as LNHDA and CDR2 as SQIVND (reference sequence). The CDR3 is 14 residues long. V shed 5 bases, J shed 3 bases, and the junction held 5 bases outside the gene matches. DNA for the CDR3: TGTGCCAGTAGTGACAGGGGGGATCTCTACGAGCAGTACTTC. The encoded protein is CASSDRGDLYEQYF.

The chain has TRBV11-2 and TRBJ2-3, with 9 bases that match TRBD2. The V gene's germline CDR1 is SGHAT and CDR2 FQNNGV. The CDR3 totals 18 residues. After removal of 5 bases from V and 3 bases from J, the junction contained 15 bases not matched to a gene. DNA of the CDR3: TGTGCCAGCAGCCCTCGAGGTGGGCGCCTAGCGGGAACAGATACGCAGTATTTT. Protein: CASSPRGGRLAGTDTQYF.

The chain employs TRBV11-2 and TRBJ2-1; TRBD2 agrees at 7 bases. V gave up 6 bases and J gave up 0 bases; unmatched junction bases: 8. The CDR3 covers 16 residues. Per the germline V gene, CDR1 is SGHAT and CDR2 is FQNNGV. Here the CDR3 reads CASSQSGISSYNEQFF. For the CDR3, the DNA is TGTGCCAGCAGTCAAAGCGGGATTAGCTCCTACAATGAGCAGTTCTTC. Full variable domain (outside the CDR3, taken from reference TRBV11-2 and TRBJ2-1): EAGVAQSPRYKIIEKRQSVAFWCNPISGHATLYWYQQILGQGPKLLIQFQNNGVVDDSQLPKDRFSAERLKGVDSTLKIQPAKLEDSAVYLCASSQSGISSYNEQFFGPGTRLTVL.